Listed here are 30 T cell receptor beta chains from one sample, sequenced in a study of T cells in Graves' hyperthyroidism and ophthalmopathy. RNA transcripts yielded amplified TCR beta CDR3 regions. The HTBI primer set was used in a first-round RT-PCR of the TCR CDR3. MiXCR, applied by TCRdb to the multiplex PCR reads, yields one record per CDR3 protein. The sample lists fewer than 650,000 distinct CDR3 sequences, approximately 15% occurring once. Specimen: blood. Receptor source: a woman aged 40 to 49 with Graves' ophthalmopathy.

The chain links TRBV10-3 to TRBJ1-5; tentative D call: TRBD1 (6 bases). This CDR3 contains 14 residues. V was trimmed by 5 bases and J by 5 bases, leaving 13 bases between them. Looked up from germline, CDR1 is ENHRY and CDR2 is SYGVKD. CDR3 loop: CAISKGGVDQPQHF. As DNA, the CDR3 is TGTGCCATCAGTAAAGGGGGAGTAGATCAGCCCCAGCATTTT.

Many counts were recorded for this clonotype. The chain carries TRBV6-5 and TRBJ1-3; D gene unclear. Germline lookup yields CDR1 MNHEY and CDR2 SVGAGI. The CDR3 covers 17 residues. Trimming left V 6 bases short and J 0 bases short, with 18 bases between. The CDR3 region has the DNA TGTGCCAGCAGGTATAGCCGATACTCCAGCTCTGGAAACACCATATATTTT. Protein sequence: CASRYSRYSSSGNTIYF.

The genes are TRBV29-1 and TRBJ1-1, with 8 positions matching TRBD1. This CDR3 is 15 amino acids long. J lost 5 bases, V lost 1 base, and 9 bases had no gene match. Germline CDR1 is SQVTM and CDR2 is ANQGSEA. The CDR3 sequence is CSVEGYRGRGTEAFF. Here the CDR3 DNA reads TGCAGCGTTGAAGGGTACAGGGGGAGAGGTACTGAAGCTTTCTTT. The variable domain in full, completed from reference TRBV29-1 and TRBJ1-1, reads SAVISQKPSRDICQRGTSLTIQCQVDSQVTMMFWYRQQPGQSLTLIATANQGSEATYESGFVIDKFPISRPNLTFSTLTVSNMSPEDSSIYLCSVEGYRGRGTEAFFGQGTRLTVV.

V usage is TRBV28 and J usage is TRBJ2-7, with D possibly being TRBD2 (5 bases). V dropped 6 bases and J dropped 2 bases, with 14 bases sitting between them. Germline loops: CDR1 MDHEN, CDR2 SYDVKM. This CDR3 is 14 amino acids long. The CDR3 nucleotides read TGTGCCAGCAGCCCCCTACTAGTTGCCTACGAGCAGTACTTC. Amino acid sequence: CASSPLLVAYEQYF.

This clonotype was picked up a small number of times. The chain recombines TRBV6-5 with TRBJ2-5; 7 bases are shared with TRBD1. The V and J ends lost 0 bases and 14 bases, in that order; junction bases with no gene match: 9. There are 13 residues in the CDR3. The germline CDR1 and CDR2 sequences are MNHEY and SVGAGI. The DNA for the CDR3 is TGTGCCAGCAGTTACTCCGGGACAGACCTCCATTACTTC. It is translated as CASSYSGTDLHYF.

Ten or more counts support this clonotype. The genes are TRBV6-1 and TRBJ2-7; 7 nucleotides align to TRBD2. Germline V gene lookup returns CDR1 MNHNS and CDR2 SASEGT. This CDR3 has 14 residues. J was trimmed by 5 bases and V by 3 bases; bases with no gene match: 7. The CDR3 bases are TGTGCCAGCAGTGATGGCGGGAGTGCCGACGAGCAGTACTTC. Its protein product is CASSDGGSADEQYF.

This clonotype was observed many times. The J gene is TRBJ2-3, the V gene TRBV2; D ambiguous. The CDR3 extends over 12 amino acids. CDR1 and CDR2 from the germline V gene are SNHLY and FYNNEI. Between the trimmed V and J ends, which lost 8 bases and 2 bases, there was a span of 8 bases. The CDR3 bases are TGTGCCAGCGGTGCAGACACAGATACGCAGTATTTT. This sequence encodes CASGADTDTQYF.

This clonotype was recorded a few times. A much larger clone sits a single nucleotide away, making a read error possible. The chain is built from TRBV7-8 and TRBJ2-5, with TRBD1 matching over 8 bases. The CDR3 loop spans 16 amino acids. The V gene end was trimmed by 5 bases and the J gene end by 5 bases; junction bases not matched to a gene: 13. Germline V gene sequence: CDR1 SGHVS, CDR2 FQNEAQ. CDR3 nucleotides: TGTGCCAGCAGCGCCCGGACAGGGACGGTGTGGGAGACCCAGTACTTC. It specifies CASSARTGTVWETQYF. Combining the CDR3 with reference TRBV7-8 and TRBJ2-5 gives the whole variable domain GAGVSQSPRYKVAKRGQDVALRCDPISGHVSLFWYQQALGQGPEFLTYFQNEAQLDKSGLPSDRFFAERPEGSVSTLKIQRTQQEDSAVYLCASSARTGTVWETQYFGPGTRLLVL.

This CDR3 reads CASSQVAGGLSYEQYF. The CDR3 DNA reads as TGTGCCAGCAGCCAAGTCGCCGGAGGCCTCTCCTACGAGCAGTACTTC. The chain combines TRBV4-2 with TRBJ2-7, with a possible D match to TRBD2 (5 bases). This CDR3 is built from 16 residues. The germline V gene encodes CDR1 LGHNA and CDR2 YNFKEQ. V was pared by 1 base and J by 0 bases, with 13 bases between.

This clonotype was recorded many times. V is TRBV6-2 or TRBV6-3 and J is TRBJ2-5; possibly TRBD2 for D (6 bases). CDR1 and CDR2 from the germline V gene are MNHEY and SVGEGT. CDR3 length: 15 residues. Trimming stripped 4 bases from V and 10 bases from J, with 22 bases between. Here the CDR3 DNA reads TGTGCCAGCAGTTCCCCCGGGAGCAGGCCGGGGATCCAGTACTTC. This encodes CASSSPGSRPGIQYF.

This clonotype showed up many times. CDR3 loop: CASSRPGSSGANVLTF. The CDR3 coding sequence is TGCGCCAGCAGCCGGCCAGGGAGCTCTGGGGCCAACGTCCTGACTTTC. This chain connects TRBV4-1 to TRBJ2-6; D may correspond to TRBD1 or TRBD2 (5 bases each). Germline-derived CDR1 and CDR2 are MGHRA and YSYEKL. CDR3 length: 16 residues. Trimming shortened V by 4 bases and J by 0 bases, and 10 bases separated the two germline ends.

At least ten counts were recorded for this clonotype. This chain connects TRBV15 to TRBJ1-6, with D unclear. Per the germline V gene, CDR1 is LNHNV and CDR2 is YYDKDF (reference sequence). V was trimmed by 6 bases and J by 9 bases, leaving 12 bases between them. The CDR3 runs 13 residues. In DNA, the CDR3 is TGTGCCACCAGGGGAAGGGAGAGTTCACCCCTCCACTTT. Residues: CATRGRESSPLHF.

This clonotype has a count of ten or more. V gene TRBV7-2 combines with J gene TRBJ1-5; 7 bases align to TRBD1. The J segment lost 4 bases and the V segment lost 0 bases, leaving 3 bases of the junction unmatched. The CDR3 has 15 amino acids. Germline V lookup: CDR1 SGHTA, CDR2 FQGNSA. Written as DNA, the CDR3 is TGTGCCAGCAGCTTAGCGACAGGGCTGAATCAGCCCCAGCATTTT. This codes for CASSLATGLNQPQHF.

This clonotype was seen only a few times. The chain has TRBV29-1 and TRBJ2-7; 7 nucleotides agree with TRBD1. The germline gives CDR1 SQVTM, CDR2 ANQGSEA. The CDR3 consists of 12 residues. V lost 6 bases to trimming and J lost 3 bases; unmatched junction nucleotides: 5. The DNA of the CDR3 is TGCAGCGTCAGTGCAGGGGGCTACGAGCAGTACTTC. This gives the protein CSVSAGGYEQYF.

This clonotype was seen at least ten times. The J gene is TRBJ2-2, the V gene TRBV11-1; 11 bases map to TRBD2. The trim removed 1 base at V and 4 bases at J, leaving 11 bases unmatched. Germline V gene sequence: CDR1 SGHAT, CDR2 FQDESV (reference sequence). The CDR3 contains 19 residues. In nucleotides, the CDR3 is TGTGCCAGCAGCTTAGAGGCGGTAGCGGGAGGGCGGAGCACCGGGGAGCTGTTTTTT. It codes for CASSLEAVAGGRSTGELFF.

This clonotype was counted at least ten times. The J gene is TRBJ2-7, the V gene TRBV7-8, with TRBD2 matching 9 bases. The V gene's germline CDR1 is SGHVS and CDR2 FQNEAQ. The ends lost 5 bases at V and 5 bases at J; junction bases unmatched: 7. This CDR3 contains 14 residues. The CDR3 here is CASSRFGTSNEQYF. For the CDR3, the DNA is TGTGCCAGCAGCCGGTTCGGGACTAGCAACGAGCAGTACTTC.

The genes are TRBV3-1 and TRBJ2-7; possibly TRBD2 for D (6 bases). Deletions cut 4 bases from V and 0 bases from J, with 13 bases between. Germline CDR1 reads LGHDT; CDR2 reads YNNKEL (reference sequence). The CDR3 covers 15 residues. The CDR3 DNA reads as TGTGCCAGCAGCCGTGGCGGGACTTTCTCCTACGAGCAGTACTTC. Translation gives CASSRGGTFSYEQYF.

This clonotype showed up just a few times. This chain connects TRBV5-1 to TRBJ2-2, with D tentatively TRBD2 (5 bases). With 4 bases removed from V and 4 bases from J, the gap between germline ends came to 14 bases. This CDR3 is built from 15 residues. CDR1 is SGHRS and CDR2 is YFSETQ in the germline V gene. The chain's CDR3 is CASSPERIRTGELFF. The CDR3 region has the DNA TGCGCCAGCAGCCCCGAGCGGATTCGCACCGGGGAGCTGTTTTTT.

This clonotype has only one observation. J is TRBJ1-2 and V is TRBV28, with TRBD1 matching 7 bases. The CDR3 has 17 amino acids. CDR1 is MDHEN, CDR2 SYDVKM, per germline. The junction had 18 bases not matched to a gene; V was cut back by 6 bases and J by 5 bases. For the CDR3, the DNA is TGTGCCAGCAGACTCGCCGCCGACCTCCGGGACAGATATGGCTACACCTTC. This encodes CASRLAADLRDRYGYTF.

This clonotype was observed a few times. This chain joins TRBV6-1 and TRBJ2-7; D unclear. Trimming shortened V by 1 base and J by 4 bases, and 5 bases separated the two germline ends. In germline, CDR1 is MNHNS, CDR2 SASEGT. The CDR3 sequence is 12 residues long. For the CDR3, the DNA is TGTGCCAGCAGTGAAGTTTGGTACGAGCAGTACTTC. This translates into CASSEVWYEQYF.

The sample holds many counts of this clonotype. The chain couples TRBV28 to TRBJ2-5; TRBD2 is a possible D gene (6 bases). The CDR3 length is 14 residues. The germline V and J ends were trimmed by 3 bases and 5 bases, with 13 bases remaining between them. Germline V lookup: CDR1 MDHEN, CDR2 SYDVKM. CDR3 region: CASSFGGGVETQYF. The CDR3 DNA is TGTGCCAGCAGTTTCGGCGGAGGGGTGGAGACCCAGTACTTC.

This clonotype was detected ten times or more. This sequence joins TRBV27 and TRBJ2-7, with 9 bases lining up with TRBD2. Per germline, CDR1 MNHEY and CDR2 SMNVEV (reference sequence). The junction had 9 bases not matched to a gene; V was cut back by 3 bases and J by 3 bases. The CDR3 totals 16 residues. In DNA form, the CDR3 reads TGTGCCAGCAGTTTGCGCGGTGGGACTAGCTTCTACGAGCAGTACTTC. This encodes CASSLRGGTSFYEQYF.

This clonotype was seen repeatedly, ten times or more. J is TRBJ2-5 and V is TRBV20-1, with D perhaps matching TRBD2 (6 bases). Trimming took 6 bases from V and 5 from J, leaving 16 bases between them. Germline-derived CDR1 and CDR2 are DFQATT and SNEGSKA (reference sequence). There are 13 residues in the CDR3. The CDR3 region is CSAPSGVRETQYF. In DNA form, the CDR3 reads TGCAGTGCCCCTTCGGGAGTACGGGAGACCCAGTACTTC.

The chain links TRBV11-3 to TRBJ2-4, with D uncertain. Trimming shortened V by 5 bases and J by 8 bases, and 16 bases separated the two germline ends. The CDR3 runs to 14 residues. Germline values: CDR1 SGHNT, CDR2 YENEEA. The CDR3 here is CASSHEVRTDIQYF. The CDR3 nucleotides read TGTGCCAGCAGCCATGAAGTACGTACTGACATTCAGTACTTC.

This clonotype was observed a few times. This rearrangement joins TRBV5-1 to TRBJ2-2; 11 bases are a match to TRBD2. V was pared by 4 bases and J by 3 bases, with 8 bases of the junction left unmatched. CDR1 is SGHRS and CDR2 is YFSETQ in the germline V gene. This CDR3 comprises 17 residues. CDR3 sequence (DNA): TGCGCCAGCAGCCTTACTAGCGGGAGAGCGGACACCGGGGAGCTGTTTTTT. Encoded protein: CASSLTSGRADTGELFF. The full variable domain, completed using reference TRBV5-1 and TRBJ2-2, is KAGVTQTPRYLIKTRGQQVTLSCSPISGHRSVSWYQQTPGQGLQFLFEYFSETQRNKGNFPGRFSGRQFSNSRSEMNVSTLELGDSALYLCASSLTSGRADTGELFFGEGSRLTVL.

This clonotype was seen only a few times. One end of the junction is discordant with germline, which a read error may explain. This chain uses TRBV28 with TRBJ1-1; D ambiguous. Germline V gene sequence: CDR1 MDHEN, CDR2 SYDVKM. The CDR3 runs 12 residues. As DNA, the CDR3 is TGTGCCAGCGGTTTCTTGAACACTGAAGCTTTCTTT. Its protein product is CASGFLNTEAFF.

This CDR3 reads CASSYPDSYEQYF. The CDR3 DNA reads TGTGCCAGCAGTTACCCCGACAGCTACGAGCAGTACTTC. The V and J genes are TRBV6-2 or TRBV6-3 and TRBJ2-7, with a possible D match to TRBD1 (5 bases). Per germline, CDR1 MNHEY and CDR2 SVGEGT. This CDR3 has 13 amino acids. The V and J ends lost 2 bases and 3 bases respectively, with 8 bases between them.

The sample holds many counts of this clonotype. The rearrangement links TRBV12-3 or TRBV12-4 to TRBJ2-7, with D possibly being TRBD2 (5 bases). The CDR3 totals 14 residues. Between the trimmed V and J ends, which lost 8 bases and 4 bases, there was a span of 18 bases. The CDR3 reads CASGSDPGSYEQYF. In nucleotides, the CDR3 is TGTGCCAGCGGCTCAGACCCGGGGTCTTACGAGCAGTACTTC.

On this clonotype: Sequence at one end of the junction differs from germline and may be a read error. This rearrangement joins TRBV9 to TRBJ2-2; tentative D call: TRBD2 (6 bases). This CDR3 region has 16 residues. Germline CDR1 is SGDLS and CDR2 is YYNGEE. The CDR3 DNA reads TGTGCCAGCAGCGTAGCCGGCAGGGCGGGAACCGGGGAGCTGTCTTTT. Its translation is CASSVAGRAGTGELSF. Based on the CDR3 plus reference TRBV9 and TRBJ2-2, the full variable domain is DSGVTQTPKHLITATGQRVTLRCSPRSGDLSVYWYQQSLDQGLQFLIQYYNGEERAKGNILERFSAQQFPDLHSELNLSSLELGDSALYFCASSVAGRAGTGELSFGEGSRLTVL.

This clonotype occurred many times. The chain couples TRBV12-3 or TRBV12-4 to TRBJ2-2, with D unclear. V shed 0 bases and J shed 1 base, with 12 bases lying between them. This CDR3 has 17 residues. The DNA for the CDR3 is TGTGCCAGCAGTTTAGCATCCGGACGGAGGAACACCGGGGAGCTGTTTTTT. It specifies CASSLASGRRNTGELFF.